This TCR beta chain came from a study of breast tumors, draining lymph nodes, adjacent tissues. This clonotype was seen ten or more times. As yet, its antigen is unknown. TCRdb analysed the multiplex PCR reads with MiXCR anew, one entry per CDR3 protein. The sample gives 150,000 to 200,000 distinct CDR3 sequences, approximately 33% of which show up once; 4% to 5.5% is in the top ten. The length of the CDR3 is 12 residues. Trimming stripped 7 bases from V and 9 bases from J, with 10 bases between. Study observations and caveats: The lymph node origin of tumor T cells was framed as consistent with a hypothesis, not demonstrated. Tumor TCR diversity was below lymph nodes but above nontumor tissue.

Samples came from axillary lymph nodes draining the breast cancer. The clonotype originates from a female donor with breast cancer. Some clones in this sample may be carry-over from other donors' samples. The specimen was axillary lymph node tissue. The V call is TRBV12-3 or TRBV12-4, the J call TRBJ1-6; D unclear. CDR3 in amino acids: CASTSRGSPLHF. The CDR3 nucleotides are TGTGCCAGCACCTCCCGGGGTTCACCCCTCCACTTT.